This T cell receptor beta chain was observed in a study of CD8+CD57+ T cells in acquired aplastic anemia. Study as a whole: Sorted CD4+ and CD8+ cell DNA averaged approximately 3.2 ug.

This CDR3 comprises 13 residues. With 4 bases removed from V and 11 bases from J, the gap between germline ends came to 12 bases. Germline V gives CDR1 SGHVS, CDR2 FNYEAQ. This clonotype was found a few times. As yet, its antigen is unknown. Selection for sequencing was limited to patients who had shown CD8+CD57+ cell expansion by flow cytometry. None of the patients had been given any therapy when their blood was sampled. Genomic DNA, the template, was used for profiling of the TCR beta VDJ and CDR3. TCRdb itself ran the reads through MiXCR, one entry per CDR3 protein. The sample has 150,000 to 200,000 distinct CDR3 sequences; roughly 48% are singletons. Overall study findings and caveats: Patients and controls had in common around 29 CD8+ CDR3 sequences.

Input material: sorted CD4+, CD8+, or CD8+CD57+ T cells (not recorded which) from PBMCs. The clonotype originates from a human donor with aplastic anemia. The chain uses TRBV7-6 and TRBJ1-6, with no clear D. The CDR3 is CASSSPTGAPLHF. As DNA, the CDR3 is TGTGCCAGCAGCTCACCCACCGGGGCACCCCTCCACTTT.